Listed below are T cell receptor beta chains from one sample, sequenced in a study of blood T cells in healthy people across ages. TCRdb reprocessed the 5' RACE reads with MiXCR, giving one entry per CDR3 protein. The table shows about 900,000 distinct CDR3 sequences, with about 44% occurring only once. The sequenced material came from blood. The receptors come from a man aged 30 to 45 in good health. Both conserved end residues are part of each CDR3. The D gene is left open where the match is weak. Clone size is stated in some rows and not others, as once, few, many or a class when expanded.

CDR3 DNA,CDR3 protein,D gene,clone size,J gene,V gene
TGCAGTGCTTCGAAAGATGGGGGCTTCCTAGCCAAAAACATTCAGTACTTC,CSASKDGGFLAKNIQYF,NA,NA,TRBJ2-4,TRBV20-1
TGTGCCAGCAGTGAAGGTCGGATCGAGCAGTACTTC,CASSEGRIEQYF,NA,few,TRBJ2-7,TRBV25-1
TGTGCCAGCAGCCAAGCTAGCGGTTCGTTGGAGACCCAGTACTTC,CASSQASGSLETQYF,TRBD2,NA,TRBJ2-5,TRBV3-1
TGTGCCAGCAGTTACTCGATGAACCGAGGACGTGAGCAGTTCTTC,CASSYSMNRGREQFF,NA,NA,TRBJ2-1,TRBV6-5
TGTGCCAGCTCGGGAGGGACAACACAAGAGACCCAGTACTTC,CASSGGTTQETQYF,TRBD2,few,TRBJ2-5,TRBV9
TGTGCCAGCAGCCAGGAAGGGGTTGAGACCCAGTACTTC,CASSQEGVETQYF,NA,NA,TRBJ2-5,TRBV4-2
TGTGCCAGCAGTTCGACCCGGACTAGCGGGCGGAACACTGAAGCTTTCTTT,CASSSTRTSGRNTEAFF,NA,NA,TRBJ1-1,TRBV6-2/TRBV6-3
TGTGCCAGCAGCTTGGAGGACAGGGACTATGGCTACACCTTC,CASSLEDRDYGYTF,TRBD1,NA,TRBJ1-2,TRBV7-9
TGTGCCAGCAGTTACTCGGCGTCTAACTATGGCTACACCTTC,CASSYSASNYGYTF,NA,many,TRBJ1-2,TRBV6-5
TGTGCCAGCAGCGCCCCACTATGGGACAGGGGTACTGAAGCTTTCTTT,CASSAPLWDRGTEAFF,TRBD1,NA,TRBJ1-1,TRBV13
TGCAGTGCTAGTACGGCGGCCACCAAAAACATTCAGTACTTC,CSASTAATKNIQYF,NA,NA,TRBJ2-4,TRBV20-1
TGCAGTGCCAAACCCCGAGGGGGTGACTACTCTGGGGCCAACGTCCTGACTTTC,CSAKPRGGDYSGANVLTF,NA,NA,TRBJ2-6,TRBV20-1
TGTGCCAGCAGCCGCGGACCGGGCGACGAGCAGTACTTC,CASSRGPGDEQYF,NA,once,TRBJ2-7,TRBV7-3
TGTGCCAGCAGCGCCGGGACAGTGAGTGAGACCCAGTACTTC,CASSAGTVSETQYF,TRBD1,many,TRBJ2-5,TRBV9
TGCAGTGCTAGAATTCAGCGGGCCACCTACAATGAGCAGTTCTTC,CSARIQRATYNEQFF,NA,few,TRBJ2-1,TRBV20-1
TGCAGTGCCCAGGACAGGGCAACAGATACGCAGTATTTT,CSAQDRATDTQYF,TRBD1,NA,TRBJ2-3,TRBV20-1
TGTGCCAGCAGTTCGGGACAGGTGAACACTGAAGCTTTCTTT,CASSSGQVNTEAFF,TRBD1,few,TRBJ1-1,TRBV6-2/TRBV6-3
TGTGCCAGCAGTGAAGCAACAGGGGGCTCTTCTGGAAACACCATATATTTT,CASSEATGGSSGNTIYF,TRBD1,NA,TRBJ1-3,TRBV6-1
TGTGCCAGCAGCGTCAGGGGTTTAAATGAAAAACTGTTTTTT,CASSVRGLNEKLFF,NA,few,TRBJ1-4,TRBV7-9
TGTGCCAGCAGCGTTGGCGGGGGCCTCGACAATGAGCAGTTCTTC,CASSVGGGLDNEQFF,NA,NA,TRBJ2-1,TRBV9
TGTGCCACCCAGGTCGATCAGGGGGGGACAGATACGCAGTATTTT,CATQVDQGGTDTQYF,NA,NA,TRBJ2-3,TRBV5-6
TGCAGCTGGGGGATAGACAATGAGCAGTTCTTC,CSWGIDNEQFF,NA,NA,TRBJ2-1,TRBV29-1
TGCGCCAGCAGCTTAGAAAGGGCACTCTCCGAGCAGTACTTC,CASSLERALSEQYF,NA,NA,TRBJ2-7,TRBV5-1
TGTGCCAGCAGTTTACGGGGACAGGGGCGCCGCGGCTATGGCTACACCTTC,CASSLRGQGRRGYGYTF,TRBD1,many,TRBJ1-2,TRBV12-3/TRBV12-4
TGTGCCAGCACCCGAGGGATAATAGGGGCTGGGGCCAACGTCCTGACTTTC,CASTRGIIGAGANVLTF,NA,few,TRBJ2-6,TRBV6-6
TGTCCCAGCAGTTCCAACCAAGAGACCCAGTACTTC,CPSSSNQETQYF,NA,NA,TRBJ2-5,TRBV27
TGCGCCAGCAGCCCGTACGGGGCATTTCCCGAGCAGTACTTC,CASSPYGAFPEQYF,NA,NA,TRBJ2-7,TRBV5-1
TGTGCCAGCAGCCAACGGGGGGGCAGCATGTGGACCCAGTACTTC,CASSQRGGSMWTQYF,TRBD2,few,TRBJ2-5,TRBV3-1
TGTGCCAGCAGTGTAATGGCAGGGGGCTACGAGCAGTACTTC,CASSVMAGGYEQYF,TRBD1,many,TRBJ2-7,TRBV2
TGTGCCAGCAGCCGCGGTCTCCCGGGACTAGCCGACTCTTGGGTCAAAAACATTCAGTACTTC,CASSRGLPGLADSWVKNIQYF,TRBD2,NA,TRBJ2-4,TRBV3-1
TGTGCCAGCAGTAAAAGCGGCTTTTTCTATGGCTACACCTTC,CASSKSGFFYGYTF,NA,NA,TRBJ1-2,TRBV6-5
TGCGCCAGCAGTGAAGTTTTCGGGACGGGGCCTGAAGCTTTCTTT,CASSEVFGTGPEAFF,NA,NA,TRBJ1-1,TRBV6-1
TGTGCCAGCAGTACAGGGGATTCACCCCTCCACTTT,CASSTGDSPLHF,TRBD1,NA,TRBJ1-6,TRBV6-6
TGTGCCAGCAGCCAAGACGCAGGGTGGGACAAAAACATTCAGTACTTC,CASSQDAGWDKNIQYF,NA,few,TRBJ2-4,TRBV4-2
TGTGCCACCTCTGCCGGGACAGGGTCTGGCGGGGAGCTGTTTTTT,CATSAGTGSGGELFF,TRBD1,NA,TRBJ2-2,TRBV12-3/TRBV12-4
TGTGCCAGCAGCCCACTAAGCTACAATGAGCAGTTCTTC,CASSPLSYNEQFF,NA,few,TRBJ2-1,TRBV27
TGTGCCAGCAGCGTTTTCTCTGGGGCCAACGTCCTGACTTTC,CASSVFSGANVLTF,NA,many,TRBJ2-6,TRBV7-2
TGTGCCAGCAGCCCGAACTCCTACAATGAGCAGTTCTTC,CASSPNSYNEQFF,NA,many,TRBJ2-1,TRBV7-9
TGTGCCAGCAGCTTAGCAGGGACGGCAGCTAACTATGGCTACACCTTC,CASSLAGTAANYGYTF,NA,NA,TRBJ1-2,TRBV7-8
TGTGCCAGCAGTTTACTGACAGGGAACACTGAAGCTTTCTTT,CASSLLTGNTEAFF,NA,few,TRBJ1-1,TRBV27
TGCAGCGTTGTTACGGGGTTAGCCAAAAACATTCAGTACTTC,CSVVTGLAKNIQYF,NA,NA,TRBJ2-4,TRBV29-1